This T cell receptor (beta chain) is drawn from a study of tumor-infiltrating lymphocytes in localized non-small cell lung cancer (dated by TCRdb to the early 2020s). Turning to the overall study: Several histologies were represented in the cohort, which also included both smokers and never-smokers as well as patients whose samples were collected after neoadjuvant chemotherapy. A total of about 59 patients were part of the paired comparison of immunoSEQ T-cell fraction between tumor and uninvolved lung. The same patients underwent several integrated assays, with TCR sequencing performed together with flow cytometry, multiplex immunofluorescence, RNA-seq, exome sequencing and proteomics. Resected tumor tissue and uninvolved lung tissue described as non-adjacent to the tumor were contributed by each patient, with both tissues obtained from the same patient. The overall ICON cohort comprised 150 surgical patients with localized non-small cell lung cancer whose tumors were resected. General conclusions and limits of the study: TCR-derived T-cell fraction did not differ between the flow cytometry-defined immunotypes IM1 (good prognosis) and IM2 (poor prognosis). Different pieces of the same tissue were used for different assays, so technical variation could not be separated from intratumor heterogeneity. Assay coverage differed among patients according to how much tissue was available, so only a subset of the cohort had TCR sequencing. Higher T cell infiltration in tumors than in uninvolved lung tissue was supported by TCRbeta sequencing, consistent with immunofluorescence CD3 counts.

ICON enrollment began in April 2016, and the last patient was enrolled in 2018. In a subcohort of 76 patients, fresh tumor and matched uninvolved tissue were collected for in-depth immune analyses, with TCR sequencing among those analyses. DNA isolated from bulk tissue, without cell sorting, was used for TCR sequencing. Deletion took 3 bases off V and 5 bases off J, with a span of 13 bases between the germline ends. The CDR3 holds 13 amino acids from the cysteine to the phenylalanine. Only the CDR3 region is kept as DNA, spanning 39 bases read in frame from base 1. The germline V gene (reference sequence) sets CDR1 to GTSNPN and CDR2 to SVGIG. The table lists this clone with a few counts. The antigen it recognizes is unknown. No per-base quality is available; no much larger clone lies one base away. The T-cell fraction in tumor and uninvolved lung tissue was obtained from TCR sequencing using the immunoSEQ assay. In the authors' own workflow: For survival analysis, patients were split into high (upper tertile) and low (lower two tertiles) T-cell fraction groups and compared by log-rank test. Paired tumor versus uninvolved lung differences in T-cell fraction were tested with a signed-rank test. TCRdb obtained this table from immuneACCESS and retained in-frame rearrangements with V and J assigned. These tables miss some clones; where compared with another copy, unresolved V genes account for less than half of the shortfall, and the remainder is unexplained. That table supplies the V and J calls and clone size; D and trimming were determined from the DNA. The sample table shows about 7,500 clones, and just under 65% are seen once. 13% of the sample belongs to the ten largest clones.

This receptor was taken from a human donor with non-small cell lung cancer. The sample comprised uninvolved lung tissue not adjacent to the tumor. The rearranged chain carries TRBV30 and TRBJ1-1; TRBD1 could be the D gene, as 5 bases match. The DNA sequence reads TGTGCCTGGAGGAGGCAGGGTAAAACTGAAGCTTTCTTT. Translated, it reads CAWRRQGKTEAFF.